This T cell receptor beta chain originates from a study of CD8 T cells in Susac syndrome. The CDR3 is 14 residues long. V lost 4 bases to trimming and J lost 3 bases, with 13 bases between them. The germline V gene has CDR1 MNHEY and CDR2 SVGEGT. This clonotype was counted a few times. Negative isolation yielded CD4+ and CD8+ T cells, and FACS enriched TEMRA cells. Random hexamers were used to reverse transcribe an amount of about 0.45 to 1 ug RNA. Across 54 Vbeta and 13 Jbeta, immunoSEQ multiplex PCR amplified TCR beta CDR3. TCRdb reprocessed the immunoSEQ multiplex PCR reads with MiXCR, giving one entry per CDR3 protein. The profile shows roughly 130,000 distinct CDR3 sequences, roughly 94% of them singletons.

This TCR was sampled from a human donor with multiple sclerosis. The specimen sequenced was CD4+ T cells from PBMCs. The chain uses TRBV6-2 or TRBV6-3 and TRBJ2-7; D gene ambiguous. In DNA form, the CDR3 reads TGTGCCAGCAGTTCACTTGTTGGCGACTACGAGCAGTACTTC. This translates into CASSSLVGDYEQYF.